This T cell receptor (beta chain) was observed in a study of spatial heterogeneity in lung cancer. On the study more broadly: The cohort: 70 to 85 early-stage, untreated non-small cell lung cancer patients.

One entry per CDR3 protein results from TCRdb running MiXCR on the 5' RACE reads. This table holds 95,000 to 130,000 distinct CDR3 sequences, more than 9% found once. Specified time point: blood at routine non-recurrence follow-up after resection. Material for sequencing was whole RNA from tumor, nontumor lung or frozen PBMC, left unsorted. The germline CDR1 and CDR2 sequences are SEHNR and FQNEAQ (reference sequence). V lost 6 bases, J lost 8 bases, and 8 bases stayed unmatched. This CDR3 has 13 amino acids. The sequence derives from a male donor with early-stage non-small cell lung cancer. The sample here was PBMCs, taken at follow-up. V usage is TRBV7-9 and J usage is TRBJ2-7, with 9 bases identical to TRBD1. The CDR3: CASRAGQGTKQYF. The CDR3 DNA reads as TGTGCCAGCAGGGCAGGACAGGGGACGAAGCAGTACTTC.